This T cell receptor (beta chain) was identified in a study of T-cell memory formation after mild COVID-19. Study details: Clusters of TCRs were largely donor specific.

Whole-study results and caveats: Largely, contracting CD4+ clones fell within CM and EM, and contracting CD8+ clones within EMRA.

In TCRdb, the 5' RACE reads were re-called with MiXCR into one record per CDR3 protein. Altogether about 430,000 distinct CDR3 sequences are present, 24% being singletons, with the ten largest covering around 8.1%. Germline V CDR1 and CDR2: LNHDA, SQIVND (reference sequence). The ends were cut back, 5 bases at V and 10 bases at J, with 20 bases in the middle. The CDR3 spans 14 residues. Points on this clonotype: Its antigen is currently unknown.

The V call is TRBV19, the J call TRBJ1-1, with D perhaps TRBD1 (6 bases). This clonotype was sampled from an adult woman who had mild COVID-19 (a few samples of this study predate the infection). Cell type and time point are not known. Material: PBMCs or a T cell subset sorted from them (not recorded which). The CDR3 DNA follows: TGTGCCAGTAGTCTTCGGCAAGGAACAGGGAGAGCTTTCTTT. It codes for CASSLRQGTGRAFF.